This record covers a single T cell receptor beta chain. The data originate from a study of shared clonotypes between healthy human individuals. Deletions cut 5 bases from V and 2 bases from J, with 13 bases between. The CDR3 is made up of 14 amino acids. Per germline, CDR1 WSHSY and CDR2 SAAADI. Libraries were prepared by immunoSEQ multiplex PCR; TCRdb keeps only in-frame clonotypes and omits some of them. The sample gives just over 2,000,000 clones, roughly 95% of which show up once; 0.85% to 1.2% is in the top ten. The naive CD8 fraction comprised CD45RO-negative cells positively selected for CCR7 and excluded terminally differentiated effector memory CD45RA+ cells. Donors, without exception, were Caucasian adults residing in Nashville, Tennessee.

The genes are TRBV10-2 and TRBJ2-7; D perhaps matches TRBD2 (6 bases). This TCR was recovered from a man aged 18 to 30 in good health. Sample: naive CD8+ T cells sorted from blood. The CDR3 reads CASSPERATYEQYF. The DNA of the CDR3 is TGCGCCAGCAGTCCCGAGCGGGCGACCTACGAGCAGTACTTC.